This T cell receptor (beta chain) was captured in a study of metastatic and nonmetastatic thyroid tumors. Whole-study context: Where malignant and benign thyroid patients were concerned, repertoires were compared across blood and tumor or nodule tissue. Study-level findings and limits: Versus benign nodules, malignant thyroid tumors reportedly had significantly higher TCR beta diversity, in blood and tumor.

Prior to thyroid surgery, none of the patients had received any treatment. The CDR3 is 14 amino acids. Germline V gives CDR1 DFQATT, CDR2 SNEGSKA (reference sequence). The V and J ends lost 6 bases and 0 bases, in that order; junction bases with no gene match: 4. This clone was detected a few times. Antigen specificity is unknown. Original processing methods: Researchers built a distant-metastasis classifier for papillary thyroid cancer that drew on CDR3 differences across clinicopathological groups. TCRdb re-analyzed the PCR reads through MiXCR. TCRdb, not the original authors, processed these V and J calls. This repertoire shows tens of thousands of clones, roughly a sixth found once; its top ten account for about 6.8%.

This TCR came from a male donor with papillary thyroid cancer or a benign thyroid nodule (not recorded which). Some clones in this sample may be carry-over from other donors' samples. Sequencing used blood. The rearrangement links TRBV20-1 to TRBJ2-3, with TRBD2 matching 9 bases. The CDR3 here is CSAGLASSTDTQYF. Here the CDR3 DNA reads TGCAGTGCCGGACTAGCGTCTAGCACAGATACGCAGTATTTT.